This record looks at one TCR beta chain sequence and its context. Primers for the PCR totalled 60 Vbeta and 13 Jbeta. Using immunoSEQ multiplex PCR, the repertoire was profiled, and TCRdb retains in-frame clones only, with some absent. The sample has around 100,000 clones, approximately 73% seen once; the top ten hold around a tenth. The sample originates from a study of cytomegalovirus exposure and HLA in healthy donors. The germline gives CDR1 LNHDA, CDR2 SQIVND (reference sequence). This CDR3 is 11 amino acids long. Trimming cost V 4 bases and J 6 bases, with 7 bases left between them. The clonotype was recovered from a woman under 30 in good health and CMV-seropositive. J is TRBJ2-7 and V is TRBV19; D might be TRBD1 (6 bases). The sample consisted of PBMCs. This CDR3 reads CASSRGGEQYF. CDR3 DNA sequence: TGTGCCAGTAGTAGAGGGGGCGAGCAGTACTTC.